Below, 6 T cell receptor beta chains from the same sample are listed, as sequenced in a study of cytomegalovirus exposure and HLA in healthy donors. The PCR used 60 Vbeta and 13 Jbeta primers. Profiled with immunoSEQ multiplex PCR; TCRdb holds only in-frame clones, not every one. The table records approximately 290,000 clones, about 80% of them present only once. The sample taken for sequencing was PBMCs. The receptors shown here come from a girl aged 2 to 9 in good health and CMV-seronegative.

The V call is TRBV12-5, the J call TRBJ2-6; D is perhaps TRBD1 (6 bases). V dropped 0 bases and J dropped 0 bases, with 15 bases sitting between them. There are 19 residues in the CDR3. The V gene's germline CDR1 is LGHNT and CDR2 FRNRAP. The CDR3 region has the DNA TGTGCTAGTGGTTTGGTACTACAGGGACGTATCTCTGGGGCCAACGTCCTGACTTTC. Amino acids: CASGLVLQGRISGANVLTF.

V gene TRBV6-1 combines with J gene TRBJ2-7; D might be TRBD1 (5 bases). Germline loops: CDR1 MNHNS, CDR2 SASEGT. Trimming cost V 1 base and J 7 bases, with 11 bases left between them. The CDR3 runs 13 residues. This chain's CDR3 is CASSEEDIWEQYF. CDR3 bases: TGTGCCAGCAGTGAAGAGGACATCTGGGAGCAGTACTTC.

The chain carries TRBV4-1 and TRBJ2-1; 7 nucleotides line up with TRBD2. V shed 3 bases and J 10 bases; nucleotides not matched to a gene: 9. CDR3 size: 14 residues. Germline values: CDR1 MGHRA, CDR2 YSYEKL. The CDR3: CASSHHTSAREQFF. The DNA for the CDR3 is TGCGCCAGCAGCCATCATACTAGCGCGCGAGAGCAGTTCTTC.

V gene TRBV5-1 combines with J gene TRBJ2-7; 12 bases agree with TRBD2. V shed 2 bases and J 7 bases; nucleotides not matched to a gene: 4. This CDR3 spans 14 amino acids. Germline CDR1 and CDR2: SGHRS and YFSETQ. The CDR3 DNA is TGCGCCAGCAGCTTCGGACTAGCGGGGCGGGAGCAGTACTTC. Its translation is CASSFGLAGREQYF.

The chain has TRBV10-2 and TRBJ1-1; perhaps TRBD1 as D (5 bases). Germline V lookup: CDR1 WSHSY, CDR2 SAAADI. V was shortened by 3 bases and J by 0 bases, with 8 bases between the two germline ends. There are 14 residues in the CDR3. The CDR3 region has the DNA TGCGCCAGCAGTGACAGGGTAATGAACACTGAAGCTTTCTTT. This codes for CASSDRVMNTEAFF.

The rearrangement uses TRBV29-1 and TRBJ2-3; possible D gene TRBD2, 7 bases. The germline V gene encodes CDR1 SQVTM and CDR2 ANQGSEA. The V gene lost 4 bases and the J gene lost 2 bases, with 16 bases spanning the gap. The CDR3 sequence is 15 residues long. For the CDR3, the DNA is TGCAGCGTTGGGGGGCGGGGGAGCCTCACAGATACGCAGTATTTT. Translating it yields CSVGGRGSLTDTQYF.